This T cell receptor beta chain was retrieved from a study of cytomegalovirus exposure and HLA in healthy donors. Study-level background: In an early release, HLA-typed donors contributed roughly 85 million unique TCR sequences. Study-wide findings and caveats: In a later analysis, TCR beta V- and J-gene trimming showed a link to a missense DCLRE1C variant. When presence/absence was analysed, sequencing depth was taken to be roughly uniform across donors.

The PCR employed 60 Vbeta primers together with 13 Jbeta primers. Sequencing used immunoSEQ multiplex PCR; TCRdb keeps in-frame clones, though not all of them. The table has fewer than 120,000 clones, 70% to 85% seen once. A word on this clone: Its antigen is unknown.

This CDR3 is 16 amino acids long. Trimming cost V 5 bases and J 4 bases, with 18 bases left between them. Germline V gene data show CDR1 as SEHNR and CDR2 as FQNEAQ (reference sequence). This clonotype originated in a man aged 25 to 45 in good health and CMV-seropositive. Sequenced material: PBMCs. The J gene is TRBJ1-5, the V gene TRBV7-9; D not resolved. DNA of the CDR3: TGTGCCAGCAGCCCTACGGGGTGGGTAGGGAATCAGCCCCAGCATTTT. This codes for CASSPTGWVGNQPQHF.